The clone carrying this T cell receptor beta chain was detected a few times. Its antigen is still unknown. It was through 5'RACE template switching that TCR cDNA was made, with a universal primer site and UMIs added. Via MiXCR, TCRdb re-called the 5' RACE reads, giving one row per CDR3 protein. Counted here are about 130,000 distinct CDR3 sequences, roughly 10% occurring once; the ten biggest clones make up about 40%. The sample belongs to a study of T cells after yellow fever vaccination. Study-wide results and limits: Clones that expanded after primary vaccination mostly reappeared after the booster (just over 95% CD4, approximately 85% CD8).

There are 15 residues in the CDR3. The ends were cut back, 0 bases at V and 3 bases at J, with 10 bases in the middle. Germline CDR1 is SGDLS and CDR2 is YYNGEE. The material was CD8+ T cells sorted from PBMCs, obtained on the day of the yellow fever booster vaccination. The chain uses TRBV9 and TRBJ2-1, with TRBD1 as a possible D gene (5 bases). This receptor was obtained from a man between 18 and 35 years old who received the YFV17D yellow fever vaccine. CDR3 coding DNA: TGTGCCAGCAGCGTAGTAGGGGTGCTCTACAATGAGCAGTTCTTC. Translated, it gives CASSVVGVLYNEQFF.